This T cell receptor beta chain was profiled in a study of identical twins. The germline V gene encodes CDR1 SGHTA and CDR2 FQGNSA. There are 17 residues in the CDR3. The junction had 7 bases not matched to a gene; V was cut back by 2 bases and J by 1 base. This clonotype was observed many times. TCRdb itself ran the 5' RACE reads through MiXCR, one entry per CDR3 protein. There are roughly 570,000 distinct CDR3 sequences in the sample; approximately 10% occur only once, and more than 2.5% lies in the top ten. This sample also appeared in a second study, on yellow fever vaccine responses in identical twins.

The receptor was derived from a woman aged 18-29 years in good health. The sample taken for sequencing was PBMCs. The rearrangement uses TRBV7-2 and TRBJ2-5; 10 nucleotides align to TRBD2. Here the CDR3 reads CASSLSGVAGGQETQYF. DNA of the CDR3: TGTGCCAGCAGCTTAAGCGGCGTAGCGGGGGGCCAAGAGACCCAGTACTTC.